The rows below give T cell receptor beta chains drawn from one sample of a study of blood T cell repertoires in COVID-19. Clones were read by immunoSEQ multiplex PCR, and TCRdb kept only the in-frame ones, dropping some. Here the sample spans roughly 140,000 clones, around 80% being singletons. The sequencing sample was made of peripheral blood. Receptors were obtained from a human donor in a cohort sampled during active COVID-19. CDR3s include the opening cysteine and the closing phenylalanine or tryptophan. The D gene is left open where the match is weak. The size field is filled for only some rows; it gives once, few, many or a size class.

CDR3 DNA,CDR3 protein,clone size,J gene,V gene,D gene
TGTGCCAGCAGCCGCCGGTACTCTGGAAACACCATATATTTT,CASSRRYSGNTIYF,NA,TRBJ1-3,TRBV11-1,NA
TGCGCCAGCAGCTTGGGTGGGACAGGGGGAAACTATGGCTACACCTTC,CASSLGGTGGNYGYTF,NA,TRBJ1-2,TRBV5-1,TRBD1
TGTGCCAGCAGCCAACCCTCGAATGGCCATGGCTACACCTTC,CASSQPSNGHGYTF,NA,TRBJ1-2,TRBV3-1/TRBV3-2,NA
TGTGCCAGTAGTATAAAAAGTGGTGCGGGGGTCTCCTCCTACAATGAGCAGTTCTTC,CASSIKSGAGVSSYNEQFF,NA,TRBJ2-1,TRBV19,TRBD2
TGTGCCAGCACCCGACGGGAGAACACCGGGGAGCTGTTTTTT,CASTRRENTGELFF,NA,TRBJ2-2,TRBV11-3,NA
TGTGCCAGCCTCCGGGTAGGGGCAGGGGTACAGCCCCAGCATTTT,CASLRVGAGVQPQHF,NA,TRBJ1-5,TRBV28,NA
TGTGCCAGCAGTTACTTTATAGGACAGGGTTACACTGAAGCTTTCTTT,CASSYFIGQGYTEAFF,NA,TRBJ1-1,TRBV6-2/TRBV6-3,TRBD1
TGTGCCGCCAAGCACGGGACACCGGACGACTATGGCTACACCTTC,CAAKHGTPDDYGYTF,NA,TRBJ1-2,TRBV24-1,NA
TGTGCCATCAGCTCACAGGGGTTCGGGCCTGGAAACACCATATATTTT,CAISSQGFGPGNTIYF,NA,TRBJ1-3,TRBV10-3,TRBD1
TGTGCCAGCAGCTTAGTTTGGGGGGACAGGGGGCGACCTAATTCACCCCTCCACTTT,CASSLVWGDRGRPNSPLHF,once,TRBJ1-6,TRBV7-2,TRBD1
TGTGCCAGCTCACCCGGGGCGGGGGCGACTGGCTATGGCTACACCTTC,CASSPGAGATGYGYTF,NA,TRBJ1-2,TRBV18,NA
TGTGCCAGCAGCGGGGGACAGGGAAGTTTTCGCGACTATGGCTACACCTTC,CASSGGQGSFRDYGYTF,once,TRBJ1-2,TRBV7-8,TRBD1
TGTGCCAGCAGTTACCCGCGGGACAGGGTGGGCGTCGAGCAGTACTTC,CASSYPRDRVGVEQYF,NA,TRBJ2-7,TRBV6-2/TRBV6-3,TRBD1
TGTGCCAGCAGCAGAGACAGCACTGGCTACACCTTC,CASSRDSTGYTF,NA,TRBJ1-2,TRBV7-2,NA
TGCGCCAGCAGCTTGGGGGCTGCAACTAATGAAAAACTGTTTTTT,CASSLGAATNEKLFF,NA,TRBJ1-4,TRBV5-1,NA
TGTGCCAGCAGCCCCTGGACAGGGGGCGACTATGGCTACACCTTC,CASSPWTGGDYGYTF,NA,TRBJ1-2,TRBV7-9,TRBD1
TGTGCCAGCAGCCGACCCGGGACAGGGCGAACTGAAGCTTTCTTT,CASSRPGTGRTEAFF,NA,TRBJ1-1,TRBV5-6,TRBD1
TGCGCCAGCAGCCAAGGAAGGGGGAAGAGGGAAAAACTGTTTTTT,CASSQGRGKREKLFF,NA,TRBJ1-4,TRBV4-3,NA
TGTGCCAGCAGCCGGACAGAGTTTAGCAATCAGCCCCAGCATTTT,CASSRTEFSNQPQHF,NA,TRBJ1-5,TRBV7-8,NA
TGTGCCACCAGCAGAGGAGGGGGATTTCAGCCCCAGCATTTT,CATSRGGGFQPQHF,NA,TRBJ1-5,TRBV15,NA
TGCGCCAGCAGCCAAGAACCGGGGAAGGGAGAAAAACTGTTTTTT,CASSQEPGKGEKLFF,NA,TRBJ1-4,TRBV4-3,NA
TGTGCCAGCAGCCGTACAGGGGTCCGGCCAGCTAACTATGGCTACACCTTC,CASSRTGVRPANYGYTF,NA,TRBJ1-2,TRBV7-2,TRBD1